These 25 T cell receptor beta chains were all obtained from the same sample, sequenced in a study of blood T cell repertoires in COVID-19 (dated by TCRdb to about 2020). Library preparation used the immunoSEQ multiplex PCR assay. Not all clones reach the TCRdb copy of this immuneACCESS table, which keeps in-frame sequences only. Checked studies attribute under half of the gap to unresolved V genes and leave the rest unexplained. This sample holds 200,000 to 300,000 clones; 84% were observed only once. Clones ranked in the top ten supply 4% of the sample. Sequenced input: peripheral blood. These receptors all come from a man in his forties or fifties with acute or convalescent COVID-19.

The genes are TRBV9 and TRBJ1-1; 9 bases fit TRBD1. Germline CDR1 SGDLS, CDR2 YYNGEE. The CDR3 sequence is 14 residues long. V lost 1 base to trimming and J lost 4 bases; unmatched junction nucleotides: 2. The CDR3: CASSVPTGGTEAFF. The CDR3 region has the DNA TGTGCCAGCAGCGTACCGACAGGGGGCACTGAAGCTTTCTTT.

V is TRBV28 and J is TRBJ1-1; 8 bases align to TRBD1. Germline V gene data show CDR1 as MDHEN and CDR2 as SYDVKM. CDR3 size: 14 residues. Unmatched junction bases numbered 6, after V lost 5 bases and J lost 4 bases. CDR3 protein: CASSRTGSGTEAFF. Here the CDR3 DNA reads TGTGCCAGCAGTCGGACAGGGTCGGGCACTGAAGCTTTCTTT.

This clone was recorded only once. The V call is TRBV19, the J call TRBJ2-4, with D possibly matching TRBD2 (5 bases). The CDR3 has 15 amino acids. The germline CDR1 and CDR2 sequences are LNHDA and SQIVND (reference sequence). V was trimmed by 9 bases and J by 1 base, leaving 16 bases between them. DNA for the CDR3: TGTGCCAGCCTCGATCGGGGTTCCGCCAAAAACATTCAGTACTTC. It encodes CASLDRGSAKNIQYF.

The chain is built from TRBV6-1 and TRBJ1-2; tentative D call: TRBD1 (5 bases). Germline CDR1 MNHNS, CDR2 SASEGT. V lost 2 bases, J lost 0 bases, and 16 bases lay in between. The CDR3 runs to 17 residues. For the CDR3, the DNA is TGTGCCAGCAGTGAAACCCAGGGCCATACCTCTAACTATGGCTACACCTTC. This sequence encodes CASSETQGHTSNYGYTF.

This rearrangement joins TRBV6-5 to TRBJ2-7, with 7 positions matching TRBD2. The germline V gene encodes CDR1 MNHEY and CDR2 SVGAGI. The CDR3 totals 14 residues. V was clipped by 4 bases and J by 2 bases; unmatched bases: 5. In nucleotides, the CDR3 is TGTGCCAGCAGTTTTCAGAGCGGGACCTACGAGCAGTACTTC. This codes for CASSFQSGTYEQYF.

With respect to this clone: Additional DNA sequences in this sample encode the identical CDR3. This chain connects TRBV18 to TRBJ2-1, with 7 bases lining up with TRBD2. The CDR3 runs 15 residues. The germline V gene encodes CDR1 KGHSH and CDR2 LQKENI. Germline trimming cut 2 bases from V and 0 bases from J; bases unmatched to any gene: 1. CDR3 DNA: TGTGCCAGCTCACCAGGGGAGGGCTCCTACAATGAGCAGTTCTTC. It is translated as CASSPGEGSYNEQFF.

This clone was seen a handful of times. Different DNA sequences within this sample yield the same CDR3. This chain connects TRBV18 to TRBJ1-2, with D possibly matching TRBD1 (5 bases). The CDR3 consists of 12 residues. V shed 6 bases and J shed 8 bases, with 13 bases lying between them. Germline CDR1 reads KGHSH; CDR2 reads LQKENI. DNA of the CDR3: TGTGCCAGCTCCACGGGAGGGGAAGGCTACACCTTC. Residues: CASSTGGEGYTF.

This clone was recorded only once. The genes are TRBV20-1 and TRBJ2-1; possibly TRBD1 for D (5 bases). The CDR3 length is 15 residues. The ends were cut back, 3 bases at V and 6 bases at J, with 18 bases in the middle. Germline loops: CDR1 DFQATT, CDR2 SNEGSKA (reference sequence). The CDR3 loop is CSASIRGRVGNEQFF. In DNA, the CDR3 is TGCAGTGCTAGTATAAGGGGTCGGGTGGGCAATGAGCAGTTCTTC.

This sequence joins TRBV11-3 and TRBJ1-1; the D gene is possibly TRBD1 (6 bases). This CDR3 spans 17 amino acids. Trimming stripped 4 bases from V and 1 base from J, with 19 bases between. Germline CDR1 reads SGHNT; CDR2 reads YENEEA. The CDR3: CASSSGTPFGRNTEAFF. The CDR3 bases are TGTGCCAGCAGCTCCGGGACACCATTCGGCAGGAACACTGAAGCTTTCTTT. Together with reference TRBV11-3 and TRBJ1-1, the CDR3 gives the full variable domain: EAGVVQSPRYKIIEKKQPVAFWCNPISGHNTLYWYLQNLGQGPELLIRYENEEAVDDSQLPKDRFSAERLKGVDSTLKIQPAELGDSAVYLCASSSGTPFGRNTEAFFGQGTRLTVV.

The CDR3 nucleotides are TGTGCCAGCGGTTGGGCGTCCTATAATTCACCCCTCCACTTT. This translates into CASGWASYNSPLHF. The chain is built from TRBV3-1 (or the pseudogene TRBV3-2) and TRBJ1-6; D remains ambiguous. Trimming left V 8 bases short and J 1 base short, with 9 bases between. The germline CDR1 and CDR2 sequences are LGHDT and YNNKEL (reference sequence). CDR3 size: 14 residues.

This clone was seen more than once but under ten times. The chain combines TRBV7-9 with TRBJ2-7; unclear D gene. V lost 5 bases and J lost 6, with 11 bases in between. The CDR3 extends over 12 amino acids. In germline, CDR1 is SEHNR, CDR2 FQNEAQ (reference sequence). The CDR3 is CASSPYGLEQYF. The CDR3 DNA reads as TGTGCCAGCAGCCCTTATGGGCTCGAGCAGTACTTC.

The rearrangement links TRBV18 to TRBJ2-2; 9 bases fit TRBD1. Unmatched junction bases numbered 3, after V lost 3 bases and J lost 4 bases. This CDR3 has 15 amino acids. The germline CDR1 and CDR2 sequences are KGHSH and LQKENI. The CDR3 here is CASSPGTGPTGELFF. CDR3 sequence (DNA): TGTGCCAGCTCACCTGGGACAGGGCCCACCGGGGAGCTGTTTTTT.

This chain joins TRBV7-3 and TRBJ1-1; 8 positions match TRBD1. Germline CDR1 is SGHTA and CDR2 is FQGTGA. This CDR3 is 14 amino acids long. Trimming took 3 bases from V and 4 from J; bases not matched to a gene: 4. CDR3 nucleotide sequence: TGTGCCAGCAGCTTCCGACAGGGGAGCACTGAAGCTTTCTTT. Amino acid sequence: CASSFRQGSTEAFF.

The rearrangement joins TRBV3-1 (or the pseudogene TRBV3-2) to TRBJ2-5; TRBD2 is a possible D gene (6 bases). The ends were cut back, 4 bases at V and 4 bases at J, with 16 bases in the middle. The germline V gene has CDR1 LGHDT and CDR2 YNNKEL (reference sequence). The CDR3 spans 15 residues. The chain's CDR3 is CASSPAGGEGETQYF. CDR3 DNA sequence: TGTGCCAGCAGCCCAGCGGGTGGGGAAGGAGAGACCCAGTACTTC.

This rearrangement joins TRBV6-1 to TRBJ1-2, with TRBD1 matching over 8 bases. Unmatched junction bases numbered 2, after V lost 3 bases and J lost 2 bases. This CDR3 is 14 amino acids long. Germline CDR1 reads MNHNS; CDR2 reads SASEGT. The CDR3 DNA is TGTGCCAGCAGTGACGGGACAGGAAACTATGGCTACACCTTC. This sequence encodes CASSDGTGNYGYTF.

The chain uses TRBV5-6 and TRBJ2-3; 7 bases align to TRBD1. V lost 6 bases, J lost 6 bases, and 4 bases stayed unmatched. The CDR3 consists of 12 residues. Germline assignment: CDR1 SGHDT and CDR2 YYEEEE. This chain's CDR3 is CASTPDRDTQYF. Written as DNA, the CDR3 is TGTGCCAGCACCCCGGACAGGGATACGCAGTATTTT.

The chain is built from TRBV30 and TRBJ2-7; D gene unclear. This CDR3 is 16 amino acids long. CDR1 and CDR2 from the germline V gene are GTSNPN and SVGIG (reference sequence). The V end lost 5 bases, the J end lost 0 bases, and 20 bases lay between the germline ends. The DNA for the CDR3 is TGTGCCTGGTCACCTCGGCCAGGCCAAAGCTCCTACGAGCAGTACTTC. Translated, it gives CAWSPRPGQSSYEQYF.

This chain links TRBV5-8 with TRBJ2-1; 8 positions agree with TRBD2. V shed 4 bases, J shed 4 bases, and the junction held 19 bases outside the gene matches. Germline V gene lookup returns CDR1 SGHTS and CDR2 YDEGEE. The CDR3 loop spans 19 amino acids. The CDR3 nucleotides are TGTGCCAGCAGCCTCCGGAGACGGGGGGGCGGGATGAGGTACAATGAGCAGTTCTTC. It translates to CASSLRRRGGGMRYNEQFF.

The V and J genes are TRBV7-9 and TRBJ1-2; no definite D call. Germline V gene lookup returns CDR1 SEHNR and CDR2 FQNEAQ (reference sequence). There are 16 residues in the CDR3. Trimming removed 5 bases from V and 3 bases from J, with 19 bases in between. In DNA form, the CDR3 reads TGTGCCAGCAGCGCGGCAGGAGGGTGGATTGACTATGGCTACACCTTC. Translated: CASSAAGGWIDYGYTF.

The chain carries TRBV5-1 and TRBJ1-3; tentatively, D is TRBD1 (5 bases). The length of the CDR3 is 16 residues. V was pared by 0 bases and J by 4 bases, with 14 bases between. Germline V gene sequence: CDR1 SGHRS, CDR2 YFSETQ. The CDR3 nucleotides are TGCGCCAGCAGCTTGGCCCCTGGGGCCCACGGAAACACCATATATTTT. This translates into CASSLAPGAHGNTIYF.

The chain uses TRBV10-1 and TRBJ2-4; tentative D call: TRBD2 (5 bases). V lost 3 bases and J 2 bases, leaving 8 bases between the germline ends. Germline CDR1 is WNHNN and CDR2 is SYGVQD (reference sequence). The length of the CDR3 is 14 residues. The CDR3 region has the DNA TGCGCCAGCAGTGAACCGGGAACCAAAAACATTCAGTACTTC. As protein: CASSEPGTKNIQYF.

CDR3 loop: CASSPGLSNQPQHF. CDR3 nucleotides: TGTGCCAGCAGCCCTGGACTGAGCAATCAGCCCCAGCATTTT. This rearrangement joins TRBV11-2 to TRBJ1-5; D is undetermined. Germline values: CDR1 SGHAT, CDR2 FQNNGV. V dropped 5 bases and J dropped 1 base, with 9 bases sitting between them. The CDR3 runs 14 residues.

A few counts support this clone. The V and J genes are TRBV5-1 and TRBJ2-1; 8 bases map to TRBD2. The CDR3 spans 15 residues. CDR1 and CDR2 from the germline V gene are SGHRS and YFSETQ. Trimming took 4 bases from V and 0 from J; bases not matched to a gene: 3. The CDR3 sequence is CASSRSGGSYNEQFF. The CDR3 coding sequence is TGCGCCAGCAGCCGCAGCGGGGGCTCCTACAATGAGCAGTTCTTC.

The chain carries TRBV19 and TRBJ2-5; D not certain. Germline V CDR1 and CDR2: LNHDA, SQIVND (reference sequence). Trimming shortened V by 7 bases and J by 5 bases, and 17 bases separated the two germline ends. The length of the CDR3 is 14 residues. In DNA, the CDR3 is TGTGCCAGTAACCCGACACTCAAAGTGGAGACCCAGTACTTC. Translation: CASNPTLKVETQYF.

V usage is TRBV10-1 and J usage is TRBJ2-1, with TRBD2 matching 13 bases. In germline, CDR1 is WNHNN, CDR2 SYGVQD (reference sequence). The CDR3 consists of 15 residues. J lost 12 bases, V lost 2 bases, and 7 bases had no gene match. CDR3 sequence reads: CASSEGLAGEGWQFF. In DNA form, the CDR3 reads TGCGCCAGCAGTGAGGGACTAGCGGGAGAAGGTTGGCAGTTCTTC.